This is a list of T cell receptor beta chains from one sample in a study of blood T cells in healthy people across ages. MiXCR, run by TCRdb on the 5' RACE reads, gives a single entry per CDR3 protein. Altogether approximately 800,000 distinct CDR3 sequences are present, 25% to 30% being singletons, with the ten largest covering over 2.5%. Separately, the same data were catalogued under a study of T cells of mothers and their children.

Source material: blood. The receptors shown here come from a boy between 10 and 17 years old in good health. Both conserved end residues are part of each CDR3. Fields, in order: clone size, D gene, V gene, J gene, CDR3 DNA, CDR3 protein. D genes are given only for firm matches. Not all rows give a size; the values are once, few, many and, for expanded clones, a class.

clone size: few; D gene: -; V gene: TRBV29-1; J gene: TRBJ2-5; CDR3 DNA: TGCAGCGGAGATGAAGCCCGGGAGACCCAGTACTTC; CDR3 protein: CSGDEARETQYF
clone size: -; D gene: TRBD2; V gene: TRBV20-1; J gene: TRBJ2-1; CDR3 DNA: TGCAGTGCGCTCCTAGCGGCCAGCTCCTACAATGAGCGGTTCTTC; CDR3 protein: CSALLAASSYNERFF
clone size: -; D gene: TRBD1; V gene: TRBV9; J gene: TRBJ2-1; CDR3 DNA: TGTGCCAGCAGCGTAGCTATTACAGGGGTTATGAATGAGCAGTTCTTC; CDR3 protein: CASSVAITGVMNEQFF
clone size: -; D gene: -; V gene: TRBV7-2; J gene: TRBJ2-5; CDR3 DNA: TGTGCCAGCAGCTTAGTGGCAGGGTCGGCCATGGAGCAGTACTTC; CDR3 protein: CASSLVAGSAMEQYF
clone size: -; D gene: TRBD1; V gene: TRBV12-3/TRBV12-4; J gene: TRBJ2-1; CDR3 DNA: TGTGCCAGCAGTTTGGGGAACAGGGGGCAATCACTTGAGCAGTTCTTC; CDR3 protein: CASSLGNRGQSLEQFF
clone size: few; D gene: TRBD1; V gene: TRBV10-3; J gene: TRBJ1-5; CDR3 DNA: TGTGCCATCAGTGTCGGACAGGGAAATCAGCCCCAGCATTTT; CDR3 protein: CAISVGQGNQPQHF
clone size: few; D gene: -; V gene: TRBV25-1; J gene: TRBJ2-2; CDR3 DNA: TGTGCCAGCAGTGAACGGCGGGGAGACACCGGGGAGCTGTTTTTT; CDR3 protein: CASSERRGDTGELFF
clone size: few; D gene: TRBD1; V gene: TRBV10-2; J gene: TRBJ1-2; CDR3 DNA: TGCGCCAGCAGCCCCTTGGACAGGGAGTCCTATGGCTACACCTTC; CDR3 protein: CASSPLDRESYGYTF
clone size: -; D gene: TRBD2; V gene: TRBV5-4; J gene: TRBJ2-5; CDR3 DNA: TGTGCCAGCAGCCGGGCGGGGGGCGGAGAGACCCAGTACTTC; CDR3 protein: CASSRAGGGETQYF
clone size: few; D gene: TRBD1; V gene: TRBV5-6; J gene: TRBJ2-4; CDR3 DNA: TGTGCCAGCAGCTCGACAGGGGGGAACATTCAGTACTTC; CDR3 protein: CASSSTGGNIQYF
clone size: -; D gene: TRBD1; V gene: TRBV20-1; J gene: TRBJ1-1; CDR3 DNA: TGCAGTGCTGGGGACAGTTCCTACGCCAGGACTGAAGCTTTCTTT; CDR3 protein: CSAGDSSYARTEAFF
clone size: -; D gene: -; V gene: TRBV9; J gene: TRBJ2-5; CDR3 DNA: TGTGCCAGCAGCGTAGGCCAGCAAGAGATCCAGTACTTC; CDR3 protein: CASSVGQQEIQYF
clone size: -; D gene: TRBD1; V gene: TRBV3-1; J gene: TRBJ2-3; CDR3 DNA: TGTGCCAGCAGCCAAGGAGGGGGCACGCAGTATTTT; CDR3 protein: CASSQGGGTQYF
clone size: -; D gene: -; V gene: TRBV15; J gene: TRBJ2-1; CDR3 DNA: TGTGCCACCAGGGGCGGGGACAATGAGCAGTTCTTC; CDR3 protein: CATRGGDNEQFF
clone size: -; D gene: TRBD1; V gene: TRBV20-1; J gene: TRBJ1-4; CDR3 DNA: TGCAGTGCTAGGACAGGGGCTGGCGATGAAAAACTGTTTTTT; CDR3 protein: CSARTGAGDEKLFF
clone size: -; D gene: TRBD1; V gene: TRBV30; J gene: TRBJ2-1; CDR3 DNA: TGTGCCTGGGACAGGGGCTCCTACGATGAGCAGTTCTTC; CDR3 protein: CAWDRGSYDEQFF
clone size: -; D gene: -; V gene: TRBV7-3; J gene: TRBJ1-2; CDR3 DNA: TGTGCCAGCAGCCCTGAGGTGGTCCAGGGAGGCTACACCTTC; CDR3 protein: CASSPEVVQGGYTF
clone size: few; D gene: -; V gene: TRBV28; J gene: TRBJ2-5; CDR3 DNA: TGTGCCAGCGCTCCCATCGATCGGGGTCAAGAGACCCAGTACTTC; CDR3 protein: CASAPIDRGQETQYF
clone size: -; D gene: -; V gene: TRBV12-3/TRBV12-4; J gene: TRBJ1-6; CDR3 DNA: TGTGCCAGCAGTTTAAACCCGAATTCACCCCTCCACTTT; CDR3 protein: CASSLNPNSPLHF
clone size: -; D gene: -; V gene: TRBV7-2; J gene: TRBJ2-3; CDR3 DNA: TGTGCCAGCAGCTTAGCGGCATCCAGGGGAGATACGCAGTATTTT; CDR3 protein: CASSLAASRGDTQYF
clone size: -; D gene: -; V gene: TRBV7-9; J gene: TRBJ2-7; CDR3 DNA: TGTGCCAGCAGCTTAGAAGCGCAGGAGCAGTACTTC; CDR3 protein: CASSLEAQEQYF
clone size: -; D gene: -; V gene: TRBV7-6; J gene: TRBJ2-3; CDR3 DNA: TGTGCCAGCAGCCCGTGGGTCGCAGATACGCAGTATTTT; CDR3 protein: CASSPWVADTQYF
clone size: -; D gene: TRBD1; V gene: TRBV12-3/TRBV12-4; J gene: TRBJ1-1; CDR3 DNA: TGTGCCAGCAGTCAGGGACAGGGTTCTGTCGGGGAAGCTTTCTTT; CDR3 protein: CASSQGQGSVGEAFF
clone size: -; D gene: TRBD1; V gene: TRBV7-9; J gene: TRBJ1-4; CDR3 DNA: TGTGCCAGCAGCCCCCGACAGGGCTTCGGAAAACTGTTTTTT; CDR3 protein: CASSPRQGFGKLFF
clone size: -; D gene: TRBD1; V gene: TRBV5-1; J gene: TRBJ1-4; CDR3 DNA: TGCGCCAGCAGCACAGGGGTGGCTAATGAAAAACTGTTTTTT; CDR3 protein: CASSTGVANEKLFF
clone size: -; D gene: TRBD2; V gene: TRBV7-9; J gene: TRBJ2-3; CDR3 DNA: TGTGCCAGCAGCTCACTAGCGGGGCCTGGTACGCAGTATTTT; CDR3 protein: CASSSLAGPGTQYF
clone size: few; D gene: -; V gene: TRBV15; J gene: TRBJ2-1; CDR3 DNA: TGTGCCACCAGCAGACAATCAGGGATCAATGAGCAGTTCTTC; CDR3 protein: CATSRQSGINEQFF
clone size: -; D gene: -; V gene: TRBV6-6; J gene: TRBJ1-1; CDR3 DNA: TGTGCCAGCCCGGGACACCCGGGGACTGAAGCTTTCTTT; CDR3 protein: CASPGHPGTEAFF
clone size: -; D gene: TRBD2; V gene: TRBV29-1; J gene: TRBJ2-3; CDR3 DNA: TGCAGCGCCCGGACTAGCGGGGGGTACACAGATACGCAGTATTTT; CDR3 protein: CSARTSGGYTDTQYF
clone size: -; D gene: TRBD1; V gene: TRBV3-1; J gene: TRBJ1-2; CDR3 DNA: TGTGCCAGCAGCGAAGACCACAGGGGAGTCCACTACACCTTC; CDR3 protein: CASSEDHRGVHYTF
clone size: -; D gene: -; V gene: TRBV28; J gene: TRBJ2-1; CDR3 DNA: TGTGCCAGCCGCGGGGGCTGGGGATCCTACAATGAGCAGTTCTTC; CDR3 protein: CASRGGWGSYNEQFF
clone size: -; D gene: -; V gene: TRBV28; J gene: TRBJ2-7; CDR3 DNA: TGTGCCAGCAATCCAGTCTTGCGGGGCGAAGCTTCCTACGAGCAGTACTTC; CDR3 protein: CASNPVLRGEASYEQYF
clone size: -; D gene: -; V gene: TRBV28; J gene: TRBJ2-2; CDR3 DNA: TGTGCCAGCAGGGGGGGCGGGGAGCTGTTTTTT; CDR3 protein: CASRGGGELFF
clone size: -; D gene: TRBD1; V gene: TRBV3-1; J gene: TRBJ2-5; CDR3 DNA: TGTGCCAGCAGCCAAGACCAGGGGGAAGAGACCCAGTACTTC; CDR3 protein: CASSQDQGEETQYF
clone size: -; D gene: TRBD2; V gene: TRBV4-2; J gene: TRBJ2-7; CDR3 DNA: TGTGCCAGCAGCCAAGATCTGGGTACTAGCGGGGGGTTCTCATACGAGCAGTACTTC; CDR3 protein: CASSQDLGTSGGFSYEQYF
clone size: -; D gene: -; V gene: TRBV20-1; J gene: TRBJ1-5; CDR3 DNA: TGCAGTGCTACTGACAGAAGAGCTAGCAATCAGCCCCAGCATTTT; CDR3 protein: CSATDRRASNQPQHF
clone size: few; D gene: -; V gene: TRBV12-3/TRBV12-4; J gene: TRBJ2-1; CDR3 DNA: TGTGCCAGCAGTTTAGCGGGCGGGGGTAGGGGGGACAGCTCCTACAATGAGCAGTTCTTC; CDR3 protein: CASSLAGGGRGDSSYNEQFF
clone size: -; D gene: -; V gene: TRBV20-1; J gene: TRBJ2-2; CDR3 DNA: TGCAGTGCTCCCACTCCAGGGACCGGGGAGCTGTTTTTT; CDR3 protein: CSAPTPGTGELFF
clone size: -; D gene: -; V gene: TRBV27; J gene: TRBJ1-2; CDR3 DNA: TGTGCCACCCTCCAGGGGCCCTATGGCTACACCTTC; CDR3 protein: CATLQGPYGYTF
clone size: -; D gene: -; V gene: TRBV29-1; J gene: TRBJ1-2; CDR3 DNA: TGCAGCGGGGGGGAGCCCCCCGGAGTCAACTATGGCTACACCTTC; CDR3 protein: CSGGEPPGVNYGYTF
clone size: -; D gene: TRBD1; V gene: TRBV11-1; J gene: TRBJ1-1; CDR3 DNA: TGTGCCAGCAGCTTAGGTACTTCCCGGGACAGGTACCAACCGATGAGGGCTGAAGCTTTCTTT; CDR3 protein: CASSLGTSRDRYQPMRAEAFF
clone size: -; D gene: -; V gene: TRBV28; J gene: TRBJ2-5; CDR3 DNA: TGTGCCAGCACCTCTGGGGGGAGAGAAACACAATCGGGGCAGTACTTC; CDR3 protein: CASTSGGRETQSGQYF
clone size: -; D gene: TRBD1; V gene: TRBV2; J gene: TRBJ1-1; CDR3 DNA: TGTGCCAGCAGTACCAGGGGGACTGGCACTGAAGCTTTCTTT; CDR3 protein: CASSTRGTGTEAFF
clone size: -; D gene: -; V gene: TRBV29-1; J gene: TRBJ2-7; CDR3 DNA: TGCAGCGTTGGAGGGGGAGGTAGCGAGCAGTACTTC; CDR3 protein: CSVGGGGSEQYF
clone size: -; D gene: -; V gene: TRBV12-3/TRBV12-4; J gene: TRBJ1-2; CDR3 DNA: TGTGCCAGCAGTTACTCGAGGGACCCCAACTATGGCTACACCTTC; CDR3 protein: CASSYSRDPNYGYTF
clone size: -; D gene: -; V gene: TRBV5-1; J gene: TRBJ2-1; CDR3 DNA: TGCGCCAGCAAAACCCCGTCGGGCAATGAGCAGTTCTTC; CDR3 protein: CASKTPSGNEQFF
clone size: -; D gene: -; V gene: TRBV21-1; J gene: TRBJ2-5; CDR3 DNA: TGTGCCAGCAGCAAAAGTGGCCTAGCGAAGGAGACCCAGTACTTC; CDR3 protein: CASSKSGLAKETQYF
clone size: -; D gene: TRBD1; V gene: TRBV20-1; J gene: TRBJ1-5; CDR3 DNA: TGCAGTGCTATAGTCCAGGGGGCATATTATCAGCCCCAGCATTTT; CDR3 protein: CSAIVQGAYYQPQHF
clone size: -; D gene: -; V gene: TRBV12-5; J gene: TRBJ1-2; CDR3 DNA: TGTGCTAGTGGTTTGCCTACCTATCGGACGAAGGGGGAAGGCTACACCTTC; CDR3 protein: CASGLPTYRTKGEGYTF
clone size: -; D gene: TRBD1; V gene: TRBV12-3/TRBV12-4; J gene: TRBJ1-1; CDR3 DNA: TGTGCCAGCAGGGCAGAACAGGGGGCGCCGAACACTGAAGCTTTCTTT; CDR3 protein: CASRAEQGAPNTEAFF
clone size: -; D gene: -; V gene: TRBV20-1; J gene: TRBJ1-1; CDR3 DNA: TGCAGTGCGAGGGGGGCCAGCGTATTGACTGAAGCTTTCTTT; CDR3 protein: CSARGASVLTEAFF
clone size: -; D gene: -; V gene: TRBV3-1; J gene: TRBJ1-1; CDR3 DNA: TGTGCCAGCAGCCAAGATCAGCGCGTGTATGAAGCTTTCTTT; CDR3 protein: CASSQDQRVYEAFF
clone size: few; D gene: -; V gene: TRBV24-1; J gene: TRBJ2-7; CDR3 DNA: TGTGCCACCGGTATTGGAACAGGGAGCTCCTACGAGCAGTACTTC; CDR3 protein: CATGIGTGSSYEQYF
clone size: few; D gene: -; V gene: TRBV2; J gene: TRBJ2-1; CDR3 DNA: TGTGCCAGCAGTGAAGAGGACGAGCAGTTCTTC; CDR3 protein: CASSEEDEQFF
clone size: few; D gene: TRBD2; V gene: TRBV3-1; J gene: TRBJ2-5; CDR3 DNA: TGTGCCAGCAGCCAAGACTTTAGCGGGGGGGGCGTAGAGACCCAGTACTTC; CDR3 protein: CASSQDFSGGGVETQYF
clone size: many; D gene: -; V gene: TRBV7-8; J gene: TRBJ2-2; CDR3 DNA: TGTGCCAGCAGCTTAGTTCGGACCTCGAACACCGGGGAGCTGTTTTTT; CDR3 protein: CASSLVRTSNTGELFF
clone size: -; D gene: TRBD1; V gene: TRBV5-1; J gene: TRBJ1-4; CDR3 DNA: TGCGCCAGCAGCAGGACCGACAGGGGTGAAAAACTGTTTTTT; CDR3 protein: CASSRTDRGEKLFF